This T cell receptor (beta chain) is drawn from a study of T cell responses to AZD1222 COVID-19 vaccine. General study points: Repertoires were collected only later (after the peak T cell response had occurred). Spike-specific TCR repertoires showed rising breadth and depth after two AZD1222 doses.

Pooled samples include second doses given at about 4 or 12 weeks. CDR1 and CDR2 from the germline V gene are LGHNA and YNFKEQ. V shed 4 bases, J shed 0 bases, and the junction held 17 bases outside the gene matches. CDR3 length equals 23 residues. Of note for this clone: What it binds is not known.

Generated by immunoSEQ multiplex PCR, the TCRdb table keeps only in-frame clones and is missing some. The sample carries 150,000 to 180,000 clones, roughly 90% recorded once. The V and J genes are TRBV4-2 and TRBJ2-6; TRBD2 agrees at 14 bases. The specimen was peripheral blood, collected 28 days after the second AZD1222 dose. This TCR was sampled from an adult who received the AZD1222 COVID-19 vaccine. The CDR3 bases are TGTGCCAGCAGCCGGACTAGCGGGGGGACCACCCCAATCCTTCGCTCTGGGGCCAACGTCCTGACTTTC. Protein sequence: CASSRTSGGTTPILRSGANVLTF.